What follows are 16 T cell receptor beta chains derived from one specimen sequenced in a study of CD8+CD57+ T cells in acquired aplastic anemia. Profiles of TCR beta VDJ and CDR3 were generated from a genomic DNA template. One entry per CDR3 protein results from TCRdb running MiXCR on the reads. The data contain 210,000 or so distinct CDR3 sequences, almost 50% of them singletons. Whoever was chosen for sequencing had shown CD8+CD57+ cell expansion by flow cytometry. The specimen was sorted CD4+, CD8+, or CD8+CD57+ T cells (not recorded which) from PBMCs. All receptors come from a human donor with aplastic anemia.

This clonotype was seen a handful of times. An end of the junction differs from the germline gene, which may be a read error. The CDR3 region has the DNA TGTGCCAGCAGCTTGGCGGGAACTGGAAACACCACATATTTT. Its translation: CASSLAGTGNTTYF. J is TRBJ1-3 and V is TRBV7-2; D remains unclear. CDR1 is SGHTA, CDR2 FQGNSA, per germline. This CDR3 region has 14 residues.

This clonotype was detected many times. This chain uses TRBV7-2 with TRBJ2-2; D is perhaps TRBD2 (6 bases). The V end lost 5 bases, the J end lost 8 bases, and 15 bases lay between the germline ends. CDR1 is SGHTA and CDR2 is FQGNSA in the germline V gene. The length of the CDR3 is 14 residues. The CDR3 nucleotides read TGTGCCAGCAGCCCCATTAGCGGAGGGGGGGAGCTGTTTTTT. This gives the protein CASSPISGGGELFF.

Points on this clonotype: Mismatch with germline at one junction end may stem from a read error. V usage is TRBV12-3 or TRBV12-4 and J usage is TRBJ2-1; 9 bases align to TRBD1. This CDR3 is built from 12 residues. Here the CDR3 DNA reads TGTGCCAGCAGTTGGGACAGGGAAAGGCGCAATTTC. As protein: CASSWDRERRNF.

To note about this clonotype: This CDR3 is missing its conserved last phenylalanine or tryptophan, likely due to a read error. V usage is TRBV6-5 and J usage is TRBJ2-5; D gene unclear. The ends were cut back, 6 bases at V and 2 bases at J, with 19 bases in the middle. The CDR3 is 16 residues long. Germline V gene lookup returns CDR1 MNHEY and CDR2 SVGAGI. The CDR3 DNA reads as TGTGCCAGCAGCTTCCTCCGGCTAGGGATGCAAGAGACCCAGTACCTC. Residues: CASSFLRLGMQETQYL.

This chain links TRBV20-1 with TRBJ2-7; 10 nucleotides line up with TRBD1. This CDR3 has 13 residues. CDR1 is DFQATT, CDR2 SNEGSKA, per germline (reference sequence). J lost 7 bases, V lost 2 bases, and 5 bases had no gene match. For the CDR3, the DNA is TGCAGTGCTAGAAACCCGGGACAGGGGGAGCAGTACTTC. Encoded protein: CSARNPGQGEQYF.

J is TRBJ2-2 and V is TRBV9; 7 bases are shared with TRBD2. There are 15 residues in the CDR3. Per the germline V gene, CDR1 is SGDLS and CDR2 is YYNGEE. The V gene end was trimmed by 6 bases and the J gene end by 1 base; junction bases not matched to a gene: 6. CDR3 protein: CASTLGGGNTGELFF. In DNA form, the CDR3 reads TGTGCCAGCACCCTGGGGGGGGGGAACACCGGGGAGCTGTTTTTT.

The genes are TRBV10-3 and TRBJ1-2; D possibly corresponds to TRBD1 (5 bases). In germline, CDR1 is ENHRY, CDR2 SYGVKD. V shed 6 bases and J shed 8 bases, with 13 bases lying between them. The CDR3 spans 12 residues. The CDR3 reads CAISTDRGGYTF. CDR3 in DNA: TGTGCCATCAGCACCGACAGAGGCGGCTACACCTTC.

This chain links TRBV10-3 with TRBJ1-1; D is unclear. V was pared by 10 bases and J by 0 bases, with 15 bases between. CDR1 ENHRY and CDR2 SYGVKD come from the germline V gene. This CDR3 contains 14 residues. The CDR3 DNA sequence: TGTGCCACCCTCATGGACGAAATGAACACTGAAGCTTTCTTT. It is translated as CATLMDEMNTEAFF.

V is TRBV19 and J is TRBJ2-5, with no clear D. The germline CDR1 and CDR2 sequences are LNHDA and SQIVND (reference sequence). With 5 bases removed from V and 4 bases from J, the gap between germline ends came to 14 bases. The CDR3 has 14 residues. The DNA of the CDR3 is TGTGCCAGTAGTGGTGACACGTTCGGAGAGACCCAGTACTTC. Its translation: CASSGDTFGETQYF.

As regards this clonotype: A read error may explain this, as a much larger clone is one base away. The rearrangement links TRBV5-1 to TRBJ2-7; 9 positions agree with TRBD1. Looked up from germline, CDR1 is SGHRS and CDR2 is YFSETQ. The CDR3 totals 16 residues. J was trimmed by 7 bases and V by 0 bases; bases with no gene match: 11. The CDR3 sequence: CASSLVPTGGINEQYF. As DNA, the CDR3 is TGCGCCAGCAGCTTGGTTCCGACAGGGGGTATCAATGAGCAGTACTTC. Filled out from reference TRBV5-1 and TRBJ2-7, the complete variable domain reads KAGVTQTPRYLIKTRGQQVTLSCSPISGHRSVSWYQQTPGQGLQFLFEYFSETQRNKGNFPGRFSGRQFSNSRSEMNVSTLELGDSALYLCASSLVPTGGINEQYFGPGTRLTVT.

The chain employs TRBV20-1 and TRBJ1-5, with TRBD1 matching 7 bases. Germline values: CDR1 DFQATT, CDR2 SNEGSKA (reference sequence). V lost 3 bases and J lost 3; bases outside the gene matches: 8. This CDR3 has 15 residues. Here the CDR3 reads CSARAGEGANQPQHF. The DNA of the CDR3 is TGCAGTGCTAGGGCAGGGGAGGGGGCCAATCAGCCCCAGCATTTT.

This clonotype was seen a handful of times. This chain joins TRBV20-1 and TRBJ1-5; 12 nucleotides agree with TRBD1. CDR1 DFQATT and CDR2 SNEGSKA come from the germline V gene (reference sequence). V lost 2 bases, J lost 6 bases, and 11 bases stayed unmatched. This CDR3 contains 17 residues. Written as DNA, the CDR3 is TGCAGTGCTAGAAACCCGGGACAGGGGGCGCAGGGTCAGCCCCAGCATTTT. Translated, it gives CSARNPGQGAQGQPQHF.

This sequence joins TRBV6-6 and TRBJ1-1; D not certain. V was trimmed by 0 bases and J by 7 bases, leaving 15 bases between them. Germline lookup yields CDR1 MNHNY and CDR2 SVGAGI (reference sequence). The CDR3 runs to 15 residues. The DNA of the CDR3 is TGTGCCAGCAGTTACTCGATTACTTCAGCGTATGAAGCTTTCTTT. Translated: CASSYSITSAYEAFF.

This clonotype showed up many times. The J gene is TRBJ2-3, the V gene TRBV4-1, with 10 positions matching TRBD2. The trim removed 4 bases at V and 1 base at J, leaving 5 bases unmatched. This CDR3 spans 16 amino acids. Germline V lookup: CDR1 MGHRA, CDR2 YSYEKL. DNA of the CDR3: TGCGCCAGCAGCCTCGACCTAGCGGGGGGCACAGATACGCAGTATTTT. Amino acids: CASSLDLAGGTDTQYF.

In its sample, this clonotype was seen once. Its ends do not fully match the called genes, so a read error is possible. The V gene is TRBV25-1, the J gene TRBJ2-1, with 8 positions matching TRBD1. The germline V gene encodes CDR1 MGHDK and CDR2 SYGVNS. This CDR3 has 13 residues. In nucleotides, the CDR3 is TGTGCCGGCAGTGAACAGGGGGTCCGACGGCAGTTCTTC. It specifies CAGSEQGVRRQFF.

This chain uses TRBV7-2 with TRBJ2-3, with 9 bases lining up with TRBD2. The germline CDR1 and CDR2 sequences are SGHTA and FQGNSA. This CDR3 has 14 amino acids. V dropped 3 bases and J dropped 4; count of bases not matched to a gene: 2. The CDR3 protein is CASSFAGGPDTQYF. The CDR3 DNA is TGTGCCAGCAGCTTTGCGGGGGGGCCAGATACGCAGTATTTT.